The clone carrying this TCR beta chain was counted a few times. These data originate in a study of technical replicates of blood from a handful of donors. V gave up 3 bases and J gave up 8 bases, with 26 bases separating them. The CDR3 runs to 18 residues. The germline gives CDR1 MDHEN, CDR2 SYDVKM. The data were produced by immunoSEQ multiplex PCR, yet TCRdb's version contains in-frame clones alone and is incomplete. The sample consists of 64,000 or so clones, approximately 97% of them appearing once. The sequenced sample was T cells isolated from PBMCs. The TCR comes from a human donor in good health. The chain joins TRBV28 to TRBJ2-1, with D possibly being TRBD2 (5 bases). This CDR3 is CASSFPLTLGHSVHEQFF. The DNA of the CDR3 is TGTGCCAGCAGTTTTCCCCTCACTTTGGGCCATAGCGTCCATGAGCAGTTCTTC.